Included here is one TCR beta chain sequence, with context. Primers for the PCR totalled 60 Vbeta and 13 Jbeta. TCRdb keeps only in-frame clones here, not all; method: immunoSEQ multiplex PCR. The sample lists around 110,000 clones, about 80% occurring once. This CDR3 contains 15 residues. The ends lost 3 bases at V and 9 bases at J; junction bases unmatched: 5. Germline V lookup: CDR1 MNHEY, CDR2 SMNVEV (reference sequence). The record originates from a study of cytomegalovirus exposure and HLA in healthy donors. The TCR sequence derives from a man aged 30 to 39 in good health and CMV-seropositive. The chain has TRBV27 and TRBJ2-1; 13 nucleotides agree with TRBD2. The specimen sequenced was PBMCs. Written as DNA, the CDR3 is TGTGCCAGCAGTTTCCGGACTAGCGGGAGCGCTGAGCAGTTCTTC. Its translation: CASSFRTSGSAEQFF.